This T cell receptor (beta chain) derives from a study of preoperative IRX-2 immunotherapy in early breast cancer. The length of the CDR3 is 15 residues. Trimming at V came to 6 bases and at J to 0 bases, leaving 6 bases not matched to a gene. Germline CDR1 and CDR2: SGHVS and FNYEAQ. Treatment indicated: preoperative locoregional IRX-2 cytokine immunotherapy. Preoperative locoregional IRX-2 cytokine immunotherapy was tested in the phase Ib source study. TCRdb's copy holds only in-frame clones and misses some; the assay was immunoSEQ multiplex PCR. The table shows 40,000 to 45,000 clones, with around 77% occurring only once.

This sequence joins TRBV7-6 and TRBJ2-7; TRBD1 matches 9 bases. The specimen was tumor tissue, collected after IRX-2 immunotherapy. The sequence was obtained from a human donor with breast cancer. The DNA of the CDR3 is TGTGCCAGCAGGATGACAGGGGGGATCTCCTACGAGCAGTACTTC. Residues: CASRMTGGISYEQYF.